The sequence of this T cell receptor (beta chain) was determined in a study of vaccination effects on CD4 cells after COVID-19. Study outcomes and limitations: From healthy vaccinees, only 1 of 255 vaccine-induced clones also reacted to common cold coronaviruses.

Pools of viral peptides were used by the ViraFEST assay to expand antigen-specific CD4+ T cells ahead of sequencing. Subsequent to a culture period of under 11 days, CD4+ T cells were isolated. Vaccine recipients, nucleocapsid antibody negative, had no prior SARS-CoV-2 infection. Cells had half their medium changed to IL-2 medium on days 3 and 7. Clones were sequenced by immunoSEQ multiplex PCR, and TCRdb holds only the in-frame ones, with some missing. The sample consists of around 71,000 clones, roughly 70% of them appearing once. There are 16 residues in the CDR3. J lost 6 bases, V lost 4 bases, and 8 bases had no gene match. The germline gives CDR1 MDHEN, CDR2 SYDVKM. This clone has just a few counts. Its matching antigen is unknown.

The source material was CD4+ T cells from PBMCs cultured with HCoV-OC43 spike peptides, sampled before COVID-19 vaccination. Documented subset: HCoV-OC43 spike overlapping peptide pool stimulation. The clonotype comes from a human donor who received a COVID-19 vaccine. The J gene is TRBJ2-2, the V gene TRBV28; 10 positions match TRBD1. CDR3 in amino acids: CASSSTGTGDAGELFF. For the CDR3, the DNA is TGTGCCAGCAGTTCAACCGGGACAGGGGATGCCGGGGAGCTGTTTTTT.